Each of the 2 T cell receptor beta chains below was sequenced from the same sample in a study of beta chain features in type 1 diabetes. The authors reverse transcribed all of the isolated RNA, so sequencing captured expressed TCRB transcripts. Libraries were prepared by immunoSEQ multiplex PCR; TCRdb keeps only in-frame clonotypes and omits some of them. The data hold under 900,000 clones, with roughly 17% observed a single time. Sequenced material: naive CD4+ T cells from blood. The receptors were sampled from a woman in her late teens or twenties in good health.

The chain couples TRBV7-9 to TRBJ1-3, with D unclear. Germline loops: CDR1 SEHNR, CDR2 FQNEAQ (reference sequence). The CDR3 is 15 amino acids. V lost 1 base to trimming and J lost 1 base, with 8 bases between them. The CDR3: CASSLGAGSGNTIYF. DNA for the CDR3: TGTGCCAGCAGCTTAGGGGCCGGGTCTGGAAACACCATATATTTT.

V and J are TRBV5-1 and TRBJ1-1; 9 bases fit TRBD1. J was trimmed by 3 bases and V by 2 bases; bases with no gene match: 2. Germline values: CDR1 SGHRS, CDR2 YFSETQ. This CDR3 spans 14 amino acids. DNA of the CDR3: TGCGCCAGCAGCTTACGGACAGGGGACACTGAAGCTTTCTTT. This gives the protein CASSLRTGDTEAFF.